This is a list of T cell receptor beta chains from one sample in a study of T cell responses to AZD1222 COVID-19 vaccine. Some clones are missing from TCRdb's copy, which holds only in-frame ones; the method was immunoSEQ multiplex PCR. This table holds around 83,000 clones, roughly nine tenths found once. The source material was peripheral blood, sampled 28 days after the second AZD1222 dose. The origin of the receptors is an adult who received the AZD1222 COVID-19 vaccine. Each CDR3 is given with its conserved first and last residue. D genes are given only for firm matches. The size entry is marked missing in some rows and otherwise reads once, few, many or a size class.

>TRBV3-1/TRBV3-2|TRBJ1-4|TRBD1|-
TGTGCCAGCAGCCAAGGGCTTACCGGGACAGGGGGCCTCACTAATGAAAAACTGTTTTTT
CASSQGLTGTGGLTNEKLFF
>TRBV19|TRBJ2-7|-|-
TGTGCCAGTAGTCAAGGAGGGACATTCTACGAGCAGTACTTC
CASSQGGTFYEQYF
>TRBV19|TRBJ1-5|TRBD1|-
TGTGCCAGTAGTACGGACAGGGGAGTTCAGCCCCAGCATTTT
CASSTDRGVQPQHF
>TRBV6-5|TRBJ2-7|TRBD1|-
TGTGCCAGCACCCCTGGACAGGCCGCTTTCGACGAGCAGTACTTC
CASTPGQAAFDEQYF
>TRBV14|TRBJ1-1|TRBD1|-
TGTGCCAGCAGCCCAAGACAGGGATTGGACACTGAAGCTTTCTTT
CASSPRQGLDTEAFF
>TRBV4-3|TRBJ1-6|-|-
TGCGCCAGCAGCCCCCGGGCCGAGAGCTCCTATAATTCACCCCTCCACTTT
CASSPRAESSYNSPLHF
>TRBV7-9|TRBJ1-1|TRBD1|-
TGTGCCAGCAGCCCTGCCTTGACAGGGGGTGCTGAAGCTTTCTTT
CASSPALTGGAEAFF
>TRBV19|TRBJ1-2|-|-
TGTGCCAGTAAGGGTGGGAGCAGGACCGGCTACACCTTC
CASKGGSRTGYTF
>TRBV15|TRBJ2-7|TRBD1|-
TGTGCCACCAGCAGGGACAGGGGCTACGAGCAGTACTTC
CATSRDRGYEQYF
>TRBV7-2|TRBJ2-5|TRBD1|-
TGTGCCAGCAGCCCCTGGGGGACAGGGGGTGTGGAGACCCAGTACTTC
CASSPWGTGGVETQYF
>TRBV4-1|TRBJ1-6|-|-
TGCGCCAGCAGCCACAACCTAAATTCACCCCTCCACTTT
CASSHNLNSPLHF
>TRBV6-2/TRBV6-3|TRBJ2-3|-|-
TGTGCCAGCAGTCCCCAGCGGCCAGATACGCAGTATTTT
CASSPQRPDTQYF
>TRBV3-1/TRBV3-2|TRBJ1-1|-|-
TGTGCCAGCAGCCATCGGGGGGCCGGCACTGAAGCTTTCTTT
CASSHRGAGTEAFF
>TRBV15|TRBJ2-3|-|-
TGTGCCACCAGCAGAGCTGGACGGGGTGGCGCAGATACGCAGTATTTT
CATSRAGRGGADTQYF
>TRBV2|TRBJ1-1|-|-
TGTGCCAGCACGGGAACCCGACCCGGGGGCACTGAAGCTTTCTTT
CASTGTRPGGTEAFF
>TRBV5-6|TRBJ2-1|-|-
TGTGCCAGCAGCCCTCCCCCGCCTAACTACAATGAGCAGTTCTTC
CASSPPPPNYNEQFF
>TRBV7-2|TRBJ2-1|-|-
TGTGCCAGCAGCTTAGTGGGCCAGTACAATGAGCAGTTCTTC
CASSLVGQYNEQFF
>TRBV18|TRBJ1-4|TRBD1|-
TGTGCCAGCTCACCCGACAGGGGGCGAGAAAAACTGTTTTTT
CASSPDRGREKLFF
>TRBV19|TRBJ2-2|TRBD1|-
TGTGCCAGTAGCTACAGGGGCGGCACCGGGGAGCTGTTTTTT
CASSYRGGTGELFF
>TRBV12-1|TRBJ2-7|-|-
TGTGCCAGCAGCTTGGCCAGGGACGACGAGCAGTACTTC
CASSLARDDEQYF
>TRBV7-9|TRBJ1-4|-|-
TGTGCCAGCAGTCGGGACCGAGGGCGAGAAAAACTGTTTTTT
CASSRDRGREKLFF
>TRBV7-8|TRBJ1-1|-|once
TGTGCCAGCAGCTTAGGGCGGAAGGACACTGAAGCTTTCTTT
CASSLGRKDTEAFF
>TRBV29-1|TRBJ1-5|TRBD1|-
TGCAGCGTTGGGACAGGGGGCGGAGGTGGCAATCAGCCCCAGCATTTT
CSVGTGGGGGNQPQHF
>TRBV20-1|TRBJ1-6|-|-
TGCAGTGCGGGGCTTCAGGGCACCCTCCACTTT
CSAGLQGTLHF
>TRBV2|TRBJ2-7|-|-
TGTGCCAGGAGTCACACAGGGAGCTCCTACGAGCAGTACTTC
CARSHTGSSYEQYF
>TRBV19|TRBJ2-3|-|-
TGTGCCAGTAGTTCCCAGGTTAGCACAGATACGCAGTATTTT
CASSSQVSTDTQYF
>TRBV2|TRBJ2-2|TRBD2|-
TGTGCCAGCACACTTTTCACGGGGGGCACCGGGGAGCTGTTTTTT
CASTLFTGGTGELFF
>TRBV9|TRBJ1-3|-|-
TGTGCCAGCGGCCCGACAGGCAGTCGGACTGGAAACACCATATATTTT
CASGPTGSRTGNTIYF
>TRBV9|TRBJ2-1|-|-
TGTGCCAGCAGCGTAGGCGGGGTTACCCCCTACAATGAGCAGTTCTTC
CASSVGGVTPYNEQFF
>TRBV7-2|TRBJ1-3|-|-
TGTGCCAGCAGCTTCGAACAGCTAGGAAACACCATATATTTT
CASSFEQLGNTIYF
>TRBV6-1|TRBJ1-1|TRBD1|-
TGTGCCAGCAGTGAAGATCGAGGGGGCGGCACTGAAGCTTTCTTT
CASSEDRGGGTEAFF
>TRBV6-5|TRBJ1-2|-|once
TGTGCCAGCAGTTACTCGGGCGCGGGCTATGGCTACACCTTC
CASSYSGAGYGYTF
>TRBV6-5|TRBJ1-1|-|-
TGTGCCAGCAGGGGGGACGGCCTGAACACTGAAGCTTTCTTT
CASRGDGLNTEAFF
>TRBV28|TRBJ2-3|TRBD1|-
TGTGCCAGCAGTTTGCCTCAGGGGGCAGGAACAGATACGCAGTATTTT
CASSLPQGAGTDTQYF
>TRBV2|TRBJ2-1|-|-
TGTGCCAGCAGGAGGGACTCCCCGGTCCATGAGCAGTTCTTC
CASRRDSPVHEQFF
>TRBV11-3|TRBJ2-1|TRBD2|few
TGTGCCAGCAGCCCGGGACTAGCGGGGGCCTACAATGAGCAGTTCTTC
CASSPGLAGAYNEQFF
>TRBV27|TRBJ2-7|TRBD2|once
TGTGCCAGCAGTCCGGGACTAGCGGCCTCCTACGAGCAGTACTTC
CASSPGLAASYEQYF
>TRBV9|TRBJ2-1|TRBD1|-
TGTGCCAGCGGCCTGGGACAGGAGTACAATGAGCAGTTCTTC
CASGLGQEYNEQFF
>TRBV5-1|TRBJ1-2|TRBD1|-
TGCGCCAGCAGCGCGCCGGGACAGGGGGCCTATGGCTACACCTTC
CASSAPGQGAYGYTF
>TRBV19|TRBJ2-3|-|-
TGTGCCAGTAGTCCAGAGGGTAGGGCCGAGGCGTATTTT
CASSPEGRAEAYF
>TRBV10-3|TRBJ1-3|-|once
TGTGCCACGACTCGCGGGACACCCGACTCTGGAAACACCATATATTTT
CATTRGTPDSGNTIYF
>TRBV6-5|TRBJ1-4|-|-
TGTGCCAGCAATTTAAGTAACACGGCTAATGAAAAACTGTTTTTT
CASNLSNTANEKLFF
>TRBV28|TRBJ1-3|TRBD1|-
TGTGCCAGCAGTTCTCCGACAGGGAGGTACACCATATATTTT
CASSSPTGRYTIYF
>TRBV7-9|TRBJ1-5|-|-
TGTGCCAGCAGCCCGGGACGCTTGGGGGTTAAGCCCCAGCATTTT
CASSPGRLGVKPQHF
>TRBV19|TRBJ1-5|-|-
TGTGCCAGTAGTATACAGGGGCATCAGCCCCAGCATTTT
CASSIQGHQPQHF
>TRBV14|TRBJ1-6|-|-
TGTGCCAGCAGGCGGGACACCGAATCTTCACCCCTCCACTTT
CASRRDTESSPLHF
>TRBV7-8|TRBJ1-5|-|-
TGTGCCAGCAGCCCTGAGCCCCCTCCACCTCAGGCGTATCAGCCCCAGCATTTT
CASSPEPPPPQAYQPQHF
>TRBV28|TRBJ1-1|-|once
TGTGCCAGCAGTTCCTGGACAGCCAACACTGAAGCTTTCTTT
CASSSWTANTEAFF
>TRBV19|TRBJ1-5|-|-
TGTGCCAGTAGTCGGGGGGACGCAATCCAGCCCCAGCATTTT
CASSRGDAIQPQHF
>TRBV11-1|TRBJ1-2|-|-
TGTGCCAGCAGCTTTTTGTCACAGCGAGGCTACACCTTC
CASSFLSQRGYTF
>TRBV5-1|TRBJ2-1|-|-
TGCGCCAGCAGCCTGCGGACCAATGAGCAGTTCTTC
CASSLRTNEQFF
>TRBV5-4|TRBJ2-1|TRBD2|-
TGTGCCAGCAGCCCACGAAGCGGGGGGAGCTCCTACAATGAGCAGTTCTTC
CASSPRSGGSSYNEQFF
>TRBV6-5|TRBJ1-5|TRBD1|-
TGTGCCAGCGGCGACAGGGGCAATCAGCCCCAGCATTTT
CASGDRGNQPQHF
>TRBV27|TRBJ2-3|TRBD2|-
TGTGCCAGCAGTGTTTCGACTAGCGGGGGGGCAGGGGATACGCAGTATTTT
CASSVSTSGGAGDTQYF
>TRBV20-1|TRBJ2-3|TRBD1|-
TGCAGTGCCAGTGGACAGGGTAGGACAGATACGCAGTATTTT
CSASGQGRTDTQYF
>TRBV20-1|TRBJ1-1|-|-
TGCAGTGTCTCAGGGACGACTGAAGCTTTCTTT
CSVSGTTEAFF
>TRBV4-3|TRBJ1-5|-|-
TGCGCCAGCAGCCAAGATGTTGGGCAGGGGAACAATCAGCCCCAGCATTTT
CASSQDVGQGNNQPQHF